Listed here are 9 T cell receptor beta chains from one sample, sequenced in a study of blood T cell repertoires in COVID-19. The repertoire was sequenced with immunoSEQ multiplex PCR; TCRdb's copy has only in-frame clones and lacks some. This table holds some 200,000 clones, roughly 89% found once. Sequenced: PBMCs or T cells enriched from blood (not recorded which). The receptors here all came from a woman in her thirties or forties with acute COVID-19.

This chain uses TRBV9 with TRBJ1-3; maybe TRBD1 (6 bases). CDR1 SGDLS and CDR2 YYNGEE come from the germline V gene. V was trimmed by 4 bases and J by 0 bases, leaving 14 bases between them. CDR3 length equals 16 residues. The CDR3 DNA follows: TGTGCCAGCAGCCCGACGACAGGAACCTCTGGAAACACCATATATTTT. Residues: CASSPTTGTSGNTIYF.

The V call is TRBV4-1, the J call TRBJ1-2; the match to TRBD1 covers 9 bases. Germline trimming cut 0 bases from V and 2 bases from J; bases unmatched to any gene: 4. The CDR3 has 16 residues. Germline V lookup: CDR1 MGHRA, CDR2 YSYEKL. CDR3 coding DNA: TGCGCCAGCAGCCAAGACGGGACAGGGAGAAACTATGGCTACACCTTC. It yields the protein CASSQDGTGRNYGYTF.

The gene calls are TRBV7-9 and TRBJ1-1; TRBD1 matches at 8 bases. Losses at the gene ends were 5 bases for V and 0 bases for J; bases not matched to a gene: 8. Germline CDR1 and CDR2: SEHNR and FQNEAQ (reference sequence). The CDR3 is made up of 16 amino acids. CDR3 loop: CASSPTWTGLNTEAFF. Written as DNA, the CDR3 is TGTGCCAGCAGCCCAACCTGGACAGGGCTGAACACTGAAGCTTTCTTT.

This clone was seen a handful of times. The chain has TRBV5-1 and TRBJ2-3; 11 bases match TRBD2. The CDR3 has 17 residues. Germline CDR1 and CDR2: SGHRS and YFSETQ. V shed 0 bases, J shed 1 base, and the junction held 4 bases outside the gene matches. CDR3 bases: TGCGCCAGCAGCTTGGCCCCGACTAGCGGGGGCACAGATACGCAGTATTTT. Residues: CASSLAPTSGGTDTQYF.

The genes are TRBV27 and TRBJ1-2; TRBD1 matches 7 bases. With 6 bases clipped from V and 4 bases from J, the junction kept 14 bases outside the gene matches. The CDR3 covers 16 residues. Germline CDR1 reads MNHEY; CDR2 reads SMNVEV (reference sequence). The CDR3 is CASSPRQGSLSYGYTF. In DNA form, the CDR3 reads TGTGCCAGCAGCCCTAGACAGGGCTCTCTAAGCTATGGCTACACCTTC.

The chain carries TRBV24-1 and TRBJ2-3; tentative D call: TRBD2 (5 bases). CDR3 length: 14 amino acids. Trimming removed 0 bases from V and 4 bases from J, with 7 bases in between. Germline values: CDR1 KGHDR, CDR2 SFDVKD. CDR3 coding DNA: TGTGCCACCAGTGATTTGAGCGGCGCAGATACGCAGTATTTT. Its translation: CATSDLSGADTQYF.

J is TRBJ2-7 and V is TRBV27; TRBD1 might be the D (5 bases). CDR3 length equals 15 residues. Trimming took 3 bases from V and 6 from J, leaving 18 bases between them. The V gene's germline CDR1 is MNHEY and CDR2 SMNVEV (reference sequence). The CDR3 is CASSLTDTRTSEQYF. The CDR3 coding sequence is TGTGCCAGCAGTTTGACGGACACAAGGACGTCCGAGCAGTACTTC.

This sequence joins TRBV12-3 or TRBV12-4 and TRBJ2-2, with no clear D. V was pared by 4 bases and J by 6 bases, with 3 bases between. The CDR3 runs 11 residues. This CDR3 is CASSSAGELFF. The CDR3 nucleotides are TGTGCCAGCAGTTCCGCCGGGGAGCTGTTTTTT.

This clone has just one count. The J gene is TRBJ2-7, the V gene TRBV27; D perhaps matches TRBD1 (6 bases). CDR1 and CDR2 from the germline V gene are MNHEY and SMNVEV (reference sequence). V lost 6 bases to trimming and J lost 6 bases, with 18 bases between them. The CDR3 extends over 14 amino acids. CDR3 DNA: TGTGCCAGCAGCCTAACCGGACAGTTTAGCGAGCAGTACTTC. Encoded protein: CASSLTGQFSEQYF.